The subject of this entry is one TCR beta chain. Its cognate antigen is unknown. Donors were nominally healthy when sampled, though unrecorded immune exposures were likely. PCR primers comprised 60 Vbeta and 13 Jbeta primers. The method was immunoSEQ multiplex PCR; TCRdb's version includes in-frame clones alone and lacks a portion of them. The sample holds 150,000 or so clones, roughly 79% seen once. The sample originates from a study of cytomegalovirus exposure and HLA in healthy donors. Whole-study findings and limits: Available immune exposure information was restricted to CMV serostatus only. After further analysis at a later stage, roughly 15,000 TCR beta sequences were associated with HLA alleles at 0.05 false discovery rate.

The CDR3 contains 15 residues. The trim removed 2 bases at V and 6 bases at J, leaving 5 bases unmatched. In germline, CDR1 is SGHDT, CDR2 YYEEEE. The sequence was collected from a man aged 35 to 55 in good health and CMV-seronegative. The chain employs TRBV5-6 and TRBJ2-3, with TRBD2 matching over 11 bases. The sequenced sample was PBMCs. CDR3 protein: CASSLTSGSGDTQYF. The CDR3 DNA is TGTGCCAGCAGCTTAACTAGCGGGAGTGGTGATACGCAGTATTTT. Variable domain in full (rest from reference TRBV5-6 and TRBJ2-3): DAGVTQSPTHLIKTRGQQVTLRCSPKSGHDTVSWYQQALGQGPQFIFQYYEEEERQRGNFPDRFSGHQFPNYSSELNVNALLLGDSALYLCASSLTSGSGDTQYFGPGTRLTVL.